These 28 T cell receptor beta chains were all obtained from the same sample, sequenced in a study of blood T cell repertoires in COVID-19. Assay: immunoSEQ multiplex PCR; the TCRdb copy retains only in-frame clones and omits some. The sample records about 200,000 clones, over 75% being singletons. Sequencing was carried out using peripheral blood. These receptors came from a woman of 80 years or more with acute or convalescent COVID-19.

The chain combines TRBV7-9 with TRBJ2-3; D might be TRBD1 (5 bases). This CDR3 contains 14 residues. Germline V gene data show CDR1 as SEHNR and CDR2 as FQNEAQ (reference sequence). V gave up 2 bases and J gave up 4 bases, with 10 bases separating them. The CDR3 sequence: CASSLTVGPDTQYF. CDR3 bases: TGTGCCAGCAGCTTAACGGTGGGGCCAGATACGCAGTATTTT.

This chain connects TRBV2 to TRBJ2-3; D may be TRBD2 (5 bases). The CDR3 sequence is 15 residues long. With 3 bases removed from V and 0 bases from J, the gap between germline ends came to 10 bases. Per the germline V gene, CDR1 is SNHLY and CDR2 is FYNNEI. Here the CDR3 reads CASSDRLASTDTQYF. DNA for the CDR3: TGTGCCAGCAGTGATCGGCTAGCTAGCACAGATACGCAGTATTTT.

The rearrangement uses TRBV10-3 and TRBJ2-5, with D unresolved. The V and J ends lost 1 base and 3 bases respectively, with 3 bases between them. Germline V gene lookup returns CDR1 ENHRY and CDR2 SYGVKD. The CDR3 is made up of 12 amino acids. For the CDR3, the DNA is TGTGCCATCAGTGAGTTAGAAGAGACCCAGTACTTC. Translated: CAISELEETQYF.

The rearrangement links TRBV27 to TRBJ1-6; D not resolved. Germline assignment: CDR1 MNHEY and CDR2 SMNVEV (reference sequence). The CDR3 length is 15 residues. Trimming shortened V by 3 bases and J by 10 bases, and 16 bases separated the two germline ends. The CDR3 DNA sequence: TGTGCCAGCAGTTTGGTACCCGGGCGGGCCTCACCCCTCCACTTT. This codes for CASSLVPGRASPLHF.

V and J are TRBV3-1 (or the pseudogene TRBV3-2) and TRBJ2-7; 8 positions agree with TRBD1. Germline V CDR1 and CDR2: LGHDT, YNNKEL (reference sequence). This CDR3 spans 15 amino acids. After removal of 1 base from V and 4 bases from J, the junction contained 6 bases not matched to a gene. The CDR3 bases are TGTGCCAGCAGCCAAGTCCCAGGGGGCGAATACGAGCAGTACTTC. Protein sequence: CASSQVPGGEYEQYF.

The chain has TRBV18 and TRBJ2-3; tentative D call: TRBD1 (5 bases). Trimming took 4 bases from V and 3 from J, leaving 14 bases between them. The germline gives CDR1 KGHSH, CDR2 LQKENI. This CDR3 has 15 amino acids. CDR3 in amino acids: CASSRRQLATDTQYF. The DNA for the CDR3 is TGTGCCAGCTCACGAAGACAGCTTGCAACAGATACGCAGTATTTT. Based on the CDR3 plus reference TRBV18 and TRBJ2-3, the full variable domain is NAGVMQNPRHLVRRRGQEARLRCSPMKGHSHVYWYRQLPEEGLKFMVYLQKENIIDESGMPKERFSAEFPKEGPSILRIQQVVRGDSAAYFCASSRRQLATDTQYFGPGTRLTVL.

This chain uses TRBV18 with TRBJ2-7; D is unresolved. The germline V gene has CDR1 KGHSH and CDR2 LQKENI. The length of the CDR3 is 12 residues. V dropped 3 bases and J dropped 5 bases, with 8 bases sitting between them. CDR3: CASSPNRDEQYF. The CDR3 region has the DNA TGTGCCAGCTCACCGAATCGAGACGAGCAGTACTTC.

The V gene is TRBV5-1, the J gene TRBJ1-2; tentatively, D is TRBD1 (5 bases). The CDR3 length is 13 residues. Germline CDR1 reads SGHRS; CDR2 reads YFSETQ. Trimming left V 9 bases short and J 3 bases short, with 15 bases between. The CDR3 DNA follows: TGCGCCACCTCACCAGACAGTCACTATGGCTACACCTTC. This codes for CATSPDSHYGYTF.

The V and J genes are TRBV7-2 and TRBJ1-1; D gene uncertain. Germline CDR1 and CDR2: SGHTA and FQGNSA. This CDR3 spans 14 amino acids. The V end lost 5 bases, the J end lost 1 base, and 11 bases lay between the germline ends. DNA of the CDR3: TGTGCCAGCAGCCCAAACCAGAAGAACACTGAAGCTTTCTTT. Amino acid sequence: CASSPNQKNTEAFF. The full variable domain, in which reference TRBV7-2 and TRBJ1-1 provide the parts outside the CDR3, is GAGVSQSPSNKVTEKGKDVELRCDPISGHTALYWYRQSLGQGLEFLIYFQGNSAPDKSGLPSDRFSAERTGGSVSTLTIQRTQQEDSAVYLCASSPNQKNTEAFFGQGTRLTVV.

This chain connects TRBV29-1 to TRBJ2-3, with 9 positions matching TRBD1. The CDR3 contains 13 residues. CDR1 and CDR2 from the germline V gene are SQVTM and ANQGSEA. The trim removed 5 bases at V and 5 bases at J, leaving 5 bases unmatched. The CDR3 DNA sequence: TGCAGCGTTACACAGGGGGCGGGAGATACGCAGTATTTT. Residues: CSVTQGAGDTQYF.

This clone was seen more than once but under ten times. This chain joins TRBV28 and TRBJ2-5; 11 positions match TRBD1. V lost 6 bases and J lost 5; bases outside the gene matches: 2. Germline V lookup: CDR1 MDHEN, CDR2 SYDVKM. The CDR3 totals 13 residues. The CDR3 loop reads CASRGQGVETQYF. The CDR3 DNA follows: TGTGCCAGCAGGGGACAGGGGGTGGAGACCCAGTACTTC. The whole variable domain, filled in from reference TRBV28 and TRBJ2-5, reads DVKVTQSSRYLVKRTGEKVFLECVQDMDHENMFWYRQDPGLGLRLIYFSYDVKMKEKGDIPEGYSVSREKKERFSLILESASTNQTSMYLCASRGQGVETQYFGPGTRLLVL.

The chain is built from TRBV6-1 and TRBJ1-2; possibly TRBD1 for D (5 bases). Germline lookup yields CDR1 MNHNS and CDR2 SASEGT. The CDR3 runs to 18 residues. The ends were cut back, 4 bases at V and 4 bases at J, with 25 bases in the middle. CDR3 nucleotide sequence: TGTGCCAGCAGTGTAAGGGTCCGGGGAGGGGAAATCATCTATGGCTACACCTTC. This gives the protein CASSVRVRGGEIIYGYTF.

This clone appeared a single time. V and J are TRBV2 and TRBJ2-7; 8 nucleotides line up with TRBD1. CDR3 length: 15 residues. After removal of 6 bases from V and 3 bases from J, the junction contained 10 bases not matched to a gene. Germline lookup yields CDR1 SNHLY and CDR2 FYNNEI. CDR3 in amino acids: CASRFRGPSSYEQYF. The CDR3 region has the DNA TGTGCCAGCAGGTTCAGGGGGCCCTCGAGCTACGAGCAGTACTTC.

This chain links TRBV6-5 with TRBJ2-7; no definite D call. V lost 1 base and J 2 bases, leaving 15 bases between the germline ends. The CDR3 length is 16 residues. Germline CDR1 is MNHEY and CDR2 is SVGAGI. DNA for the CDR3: TGTGCCAGCAGTTACTACTCCGGATCTAGTACCTACGAGCAGTACTTC. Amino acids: CASSYYSGSSTYEQYF.

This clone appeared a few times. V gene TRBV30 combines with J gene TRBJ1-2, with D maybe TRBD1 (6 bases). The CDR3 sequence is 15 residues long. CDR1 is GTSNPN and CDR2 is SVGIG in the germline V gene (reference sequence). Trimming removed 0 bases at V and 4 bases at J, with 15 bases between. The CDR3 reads CAWSVGGTLCYGYTF. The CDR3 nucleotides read TGTGCCTGGAGTGTAGGGGGAACCCTCTGCTATGGCTACACCTTC.

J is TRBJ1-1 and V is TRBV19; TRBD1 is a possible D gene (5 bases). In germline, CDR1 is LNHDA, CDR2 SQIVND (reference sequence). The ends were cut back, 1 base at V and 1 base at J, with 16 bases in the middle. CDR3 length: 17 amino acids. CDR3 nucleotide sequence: TGTGCCAGTAGTATAGGCGGGGGGGTCGGTACGAACACTGAAGCTTTCTTT. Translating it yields CASSIGGGVGTNTEAFF.

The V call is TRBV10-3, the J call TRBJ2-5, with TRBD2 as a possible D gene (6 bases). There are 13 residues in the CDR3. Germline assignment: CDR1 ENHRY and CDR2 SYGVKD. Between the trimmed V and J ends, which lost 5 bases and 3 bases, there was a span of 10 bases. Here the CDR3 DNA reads TGTGCCATCAGTCTCGGGGGAAAAGAGACCCAGTACTTC. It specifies CAISLGGKETQYF.

The CDR3 loop reads CASRGTSGTNTGELFF. In DNA form, the CDR3 reads TGCGCCAGCAGGGGGACTAGCGGAACTAACACCGGGGAGCTGTTTTTT. The chain uses TRBV10-1 and TRBJ2-2, with 11 bases lining up with TRBD2. The CDR3 has 16 residues. V shed 6 bases and J 2 bases; nucleotides not matched to a gene: 5. In germline, CDR1 is WNHNN, CDR2 SYGVQD (reference sequence).

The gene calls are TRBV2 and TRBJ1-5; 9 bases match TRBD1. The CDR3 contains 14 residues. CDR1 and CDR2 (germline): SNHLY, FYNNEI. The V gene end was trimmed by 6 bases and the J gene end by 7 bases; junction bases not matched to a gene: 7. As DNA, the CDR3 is TGTGCCAGCAGGGACAGGGGAAATCAACAGCCCCAGCATTTT. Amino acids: CASRDRGNQQPQHF.

DNA of the CDR3: TGCGCCAGCAGCCAAGCAGGGAGCACAGATACGCAGTATTTT. This translates into CASSQAGSTDTQYF. V is TRBV4-1 and J is TRBJ2-3, with D possibly matching TRBD1 (5 bases). The CDR3 extends over 14 amino acids. V was shortened by 1 base and J by 0 bases, with 5 bases between the two germline ends. CDR1 is MGHRA, CDR2 YSYEKL, per germline.

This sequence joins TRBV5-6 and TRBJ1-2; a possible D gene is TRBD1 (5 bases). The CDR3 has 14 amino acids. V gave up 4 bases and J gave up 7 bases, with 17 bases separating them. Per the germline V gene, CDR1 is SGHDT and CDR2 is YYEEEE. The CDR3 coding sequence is TGTGCCAGCAGCGCAAAGGCAGGGATAGGTGGCTACACCTTC. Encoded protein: CASSAKAGIGGYTF.

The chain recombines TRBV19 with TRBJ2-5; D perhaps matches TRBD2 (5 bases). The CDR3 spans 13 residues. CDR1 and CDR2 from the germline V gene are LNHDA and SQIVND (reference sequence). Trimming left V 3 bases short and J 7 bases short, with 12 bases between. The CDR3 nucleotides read TGTGCCAGTAGTATGAGGGATGCCGGGACCCAGTACTTC. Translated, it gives CASSMRDAGTQYF.

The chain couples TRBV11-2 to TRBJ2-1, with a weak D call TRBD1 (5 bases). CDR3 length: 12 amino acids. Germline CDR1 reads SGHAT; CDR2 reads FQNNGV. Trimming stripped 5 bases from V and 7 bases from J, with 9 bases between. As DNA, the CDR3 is TGTGCCAGCAGCCCAGGGAAGAATGAGCAGTTCTTC. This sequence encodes CASSPGKNEQFF.

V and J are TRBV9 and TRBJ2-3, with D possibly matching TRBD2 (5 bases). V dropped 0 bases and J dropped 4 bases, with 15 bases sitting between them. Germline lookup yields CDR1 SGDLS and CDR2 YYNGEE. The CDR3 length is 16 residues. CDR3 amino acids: CASSVGVARRSDTQYF. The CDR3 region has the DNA TGTGCCAGCAGCGTAGGGGTAGCCCGGAGGTCAGATACGCAGTATTTT.

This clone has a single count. In DNA form, the CDR3 reads TGTGCCAGCAGTCAAAGCTGGGACAGGGTTGACGAGCAGTACTTC. The encoded protein is CASSQSWDRVDEQYF. This sequence joins TRBV2 and TRBJ2-7; 9 nucleotides line up with TRBD1. The germline CDR1 and CDR2 sequences are SNHLY and FYNNEI. The junction had 10 bases not matched to a gene; V was cut back by 5 bases and J by 5 bases. The CDR3 extends over 15 amino acids.

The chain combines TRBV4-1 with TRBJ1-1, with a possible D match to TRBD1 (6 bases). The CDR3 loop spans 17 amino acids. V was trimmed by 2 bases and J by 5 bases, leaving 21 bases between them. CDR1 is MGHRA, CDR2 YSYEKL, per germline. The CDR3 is CASSQIVSPGRGTEAFF. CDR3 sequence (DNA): TGCGCCAGCAGCCAAATCGTAAGCCCAGGAAGGGGGACTGAAGCTTTCTTT.

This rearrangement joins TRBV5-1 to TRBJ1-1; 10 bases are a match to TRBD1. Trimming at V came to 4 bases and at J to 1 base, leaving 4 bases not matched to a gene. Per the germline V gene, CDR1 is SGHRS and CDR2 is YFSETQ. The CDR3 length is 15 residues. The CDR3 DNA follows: TGCGCCAGCAGCAAAGGACAGGGGGAGAACACTGAAGCTTTCTTT. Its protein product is CASSKGQGENTEAFF.

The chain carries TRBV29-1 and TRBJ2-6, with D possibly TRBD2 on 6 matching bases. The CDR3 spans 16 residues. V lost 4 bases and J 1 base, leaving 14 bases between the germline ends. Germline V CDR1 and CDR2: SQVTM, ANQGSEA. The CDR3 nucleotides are TGCAGCGTTGTCGAGGGGAGGAGATCTGGGGCCAACGTCCTGACTTTC. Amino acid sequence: CSVVEGRRSGANVLTF.